One sample yielded the 2 T cell receptor beta chains listed below, sequenced in a study of cytotoxic CD8 clonotypes in ibrutinib-treated CLL. Repertoires were generated with immunoSEQ multiplex PCR, while TCRdb's copy carries only in-frame clones and drops some. The table records 200,000 or so clones, roughly 73% of them present only once. The material sequenced was PBMCs, taken after 12 months of ibrutinib treatment. The receptors shown here come from a human donor with chronic lymphocytic leukemia.

The gene calls are TRBV5-1 and TRBJ2-3; D gene uncertain. Trimming shortened V by 2 bases and J by 2 bases, and 21 bases separated the two germline ends. Germline values: CDR1 SGHRS, CDR2 YFSETQ. There are 18 residues in the CDR3. CDR3 sequence (DNA): TGCGCCAGCAGCTTTGGGGTATTGGCAGACCAACCCACAGATACGCAGTATTTT. Its protein is CASSFGVLADQPTDTQYF.

The J gene is TRBJ2-1, the V gene TRBV20-1; no definite D call. There are 11 residues in the CDR3. V lost 6 bases, J lost 4 bases, and 7 bases lay in between. Germline CDR1 is DFQATT and CDR2 is SNEGSKA (reference sequence). The CDR3 DNA reads TGCAGTGCCGGTCGATACAATGAGCAGTTCTTC. Its translation: CSAGRYNEQFF.